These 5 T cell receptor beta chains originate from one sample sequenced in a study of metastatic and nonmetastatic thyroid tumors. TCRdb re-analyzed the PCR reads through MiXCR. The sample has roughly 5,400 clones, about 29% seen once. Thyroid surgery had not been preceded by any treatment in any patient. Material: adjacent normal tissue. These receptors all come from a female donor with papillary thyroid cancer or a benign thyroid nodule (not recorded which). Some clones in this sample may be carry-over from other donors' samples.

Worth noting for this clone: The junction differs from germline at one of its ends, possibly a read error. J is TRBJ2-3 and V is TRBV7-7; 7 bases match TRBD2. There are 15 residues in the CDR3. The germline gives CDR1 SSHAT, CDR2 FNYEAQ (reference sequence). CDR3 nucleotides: TGTGCTAGCAGCTTAGCGATGCGGGAGAGAGATACGCAGTATTTT. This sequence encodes CASSLAMRERDTQYF. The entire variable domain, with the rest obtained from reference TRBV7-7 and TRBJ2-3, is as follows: GAGVSQSPRYKVTKRGQDVTLRCDPISSHATLYWYQQALGQGPEFLTYFNYEAQPDKSGLPSDRFSAERPEGSISTLTIQRTEQRDSAMYRCASSLAMRERDTQYFGPGTRLTVL.

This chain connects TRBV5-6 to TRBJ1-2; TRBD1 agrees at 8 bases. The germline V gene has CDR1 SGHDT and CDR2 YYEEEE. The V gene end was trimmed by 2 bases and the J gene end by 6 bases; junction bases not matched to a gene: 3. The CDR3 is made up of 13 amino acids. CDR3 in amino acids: CASSFRGLHGYTF. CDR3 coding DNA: TGTGCCAGCAGCTTCAGGGGGCTCCATGGCTACACCTTC.

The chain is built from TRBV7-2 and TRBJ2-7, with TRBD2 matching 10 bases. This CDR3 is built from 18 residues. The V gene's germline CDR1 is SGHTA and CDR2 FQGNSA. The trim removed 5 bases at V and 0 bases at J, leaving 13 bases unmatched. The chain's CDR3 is CASSLWASGRFGSYEQYF. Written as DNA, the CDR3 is TGTGCCAGCAGCCTATGGGCTAGCGGGAGATTCGGCTCCTACGAGCAGTACTTC. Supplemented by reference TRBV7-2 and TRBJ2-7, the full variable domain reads GAGVSQSPSNKVTEKGKDVELRCDPISGHTALYWYRQSLGQGLEFLIYFQGNSAPDKSGLPSDRFSAERTGGSVSTLTIQRTQQEDSAVYLCASSLWASGRFGSYEQYFGPGTRLTVT.

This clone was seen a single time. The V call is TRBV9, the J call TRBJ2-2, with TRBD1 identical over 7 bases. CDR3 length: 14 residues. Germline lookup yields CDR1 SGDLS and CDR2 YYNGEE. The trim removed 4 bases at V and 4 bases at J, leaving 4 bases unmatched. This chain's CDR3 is CASSRDRTTGELFF. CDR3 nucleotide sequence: TGTGCCAGCAGCCGGGACAGAACCACCGGGGAGCTGTTTTTT.

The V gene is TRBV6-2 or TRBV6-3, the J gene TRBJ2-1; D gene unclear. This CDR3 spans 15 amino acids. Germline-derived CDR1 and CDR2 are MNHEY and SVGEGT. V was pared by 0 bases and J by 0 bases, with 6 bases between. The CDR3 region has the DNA TGTGCCAGCAGTTACTCGATAGGCTCCTACAATGAGCAGTTCTTC. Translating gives CASSYSIGSYNEQFF.